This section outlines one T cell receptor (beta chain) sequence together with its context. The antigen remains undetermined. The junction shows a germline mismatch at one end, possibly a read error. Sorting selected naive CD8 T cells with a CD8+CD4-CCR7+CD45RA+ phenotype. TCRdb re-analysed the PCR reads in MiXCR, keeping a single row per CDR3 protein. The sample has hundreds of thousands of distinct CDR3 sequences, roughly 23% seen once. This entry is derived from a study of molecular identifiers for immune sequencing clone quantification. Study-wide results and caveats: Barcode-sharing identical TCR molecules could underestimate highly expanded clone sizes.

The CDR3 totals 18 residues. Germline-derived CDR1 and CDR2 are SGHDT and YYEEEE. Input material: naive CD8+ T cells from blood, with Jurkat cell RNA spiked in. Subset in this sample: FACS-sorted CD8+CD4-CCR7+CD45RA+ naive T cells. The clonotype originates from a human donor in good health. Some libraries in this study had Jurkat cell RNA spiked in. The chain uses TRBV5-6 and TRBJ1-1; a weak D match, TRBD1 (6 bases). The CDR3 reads CAGSSPLIQGFPGTEAFF. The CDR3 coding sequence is TGTGCCGGCAGCTCACCTCTAATACAGGGTTTCCCGGGAACTGAAGCTTTCTTT.